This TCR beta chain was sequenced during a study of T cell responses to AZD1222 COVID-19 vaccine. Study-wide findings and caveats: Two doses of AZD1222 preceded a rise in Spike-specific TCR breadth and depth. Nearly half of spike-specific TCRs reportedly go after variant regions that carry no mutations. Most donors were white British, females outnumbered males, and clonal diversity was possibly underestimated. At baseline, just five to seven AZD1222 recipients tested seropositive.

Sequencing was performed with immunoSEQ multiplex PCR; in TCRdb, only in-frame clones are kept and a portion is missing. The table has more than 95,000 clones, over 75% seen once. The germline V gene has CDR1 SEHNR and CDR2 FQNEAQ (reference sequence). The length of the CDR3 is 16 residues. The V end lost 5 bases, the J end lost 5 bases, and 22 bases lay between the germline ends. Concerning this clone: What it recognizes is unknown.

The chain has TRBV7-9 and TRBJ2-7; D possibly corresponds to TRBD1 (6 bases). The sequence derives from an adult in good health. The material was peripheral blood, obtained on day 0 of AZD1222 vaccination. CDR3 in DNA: TGTGCCAGCAGCCCCGTATCAGGGGTAGTCGTCAACGAGCAGTACTTC. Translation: CASSPVSGVVVNEQYF.